The clone carrying this TCR beta chain was observed a handful of times. The data stem from a study of patients and donors after allogeneic stem cell transplantation. TCRdb recomputed calls from the RT-PCR reads with MiXCR, one row per CDR3 protein. The data hold hundreds of thousands of distinct CDR3 sequences, with more than 15% observed a single time. Trimming at V came to 6 bases and at J to 2 bases, leaving 12 bases not matched to a gene. The germline gives CDR1 LNHNV, CDR2 YYDKDF (reference sequence). The CDR3 sequence is 16 residues long. The rearrangement joins TRBV15 to TRBJ1-1; 7 positions match TRBD1. This sequence originates from a human donor who was either an allogeneic HSCT recipient or a stem cell or donor lymphocyte infusion donor (not recorded which). It is not recorded whose cells these are; they may come from a transplant donor. Sequenced input: blood, either unsorted or a sorted T cell fraction (not recorded which). This CDR3 reads CATRTEGGGANTEAFF. The CDR3, as DNA: TGTGCCACCAGAACAGAGGGAGGGGGCGCAAACACTGAAGCTTTCTTT.